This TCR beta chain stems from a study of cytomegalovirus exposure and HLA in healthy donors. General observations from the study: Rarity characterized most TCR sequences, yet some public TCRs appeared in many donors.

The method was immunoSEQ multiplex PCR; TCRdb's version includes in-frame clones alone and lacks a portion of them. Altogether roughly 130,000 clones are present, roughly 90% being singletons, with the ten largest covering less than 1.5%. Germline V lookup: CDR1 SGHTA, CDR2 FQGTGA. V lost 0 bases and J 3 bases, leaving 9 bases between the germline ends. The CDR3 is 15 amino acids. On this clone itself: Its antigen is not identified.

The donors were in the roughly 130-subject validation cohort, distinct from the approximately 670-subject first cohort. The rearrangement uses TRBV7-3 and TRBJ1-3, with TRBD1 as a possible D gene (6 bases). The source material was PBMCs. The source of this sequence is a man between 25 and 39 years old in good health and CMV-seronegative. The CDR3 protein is CASSLTGALGNTIYF. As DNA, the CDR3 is TGTGCCAGCAGCTTAACGGGGGCGCTTGGAAACACCATATATTTT. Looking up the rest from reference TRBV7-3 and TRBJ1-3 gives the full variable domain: GAGVSQTPSNKVTEKGKYVELRCDPISGHTALYWYRQSLGQGPEFLIYFQGTGAADDSGLPNDRFFAVRPEGSVSTLKIQRTERGDSAVYLCASSLTGALGNTIYFGEGSWLTVV.